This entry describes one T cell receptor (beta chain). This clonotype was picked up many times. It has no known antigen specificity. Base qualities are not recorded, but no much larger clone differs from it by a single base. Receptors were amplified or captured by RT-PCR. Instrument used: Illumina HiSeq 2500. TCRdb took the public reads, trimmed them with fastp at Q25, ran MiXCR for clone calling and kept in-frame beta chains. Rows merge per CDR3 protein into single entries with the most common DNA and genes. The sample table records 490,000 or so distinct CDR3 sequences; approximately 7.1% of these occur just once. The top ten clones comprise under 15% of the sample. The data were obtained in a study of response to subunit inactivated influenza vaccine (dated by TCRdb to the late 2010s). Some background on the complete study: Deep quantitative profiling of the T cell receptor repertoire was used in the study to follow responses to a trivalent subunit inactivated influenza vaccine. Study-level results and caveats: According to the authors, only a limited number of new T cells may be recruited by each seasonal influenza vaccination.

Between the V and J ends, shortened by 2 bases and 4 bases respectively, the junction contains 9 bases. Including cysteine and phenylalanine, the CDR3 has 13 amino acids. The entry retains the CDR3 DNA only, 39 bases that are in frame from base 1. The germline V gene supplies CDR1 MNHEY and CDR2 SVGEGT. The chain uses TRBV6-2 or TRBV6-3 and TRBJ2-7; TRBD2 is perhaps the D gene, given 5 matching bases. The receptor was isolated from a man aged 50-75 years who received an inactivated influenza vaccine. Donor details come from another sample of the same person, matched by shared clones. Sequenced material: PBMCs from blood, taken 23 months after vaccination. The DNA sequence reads TGTGCCAGCAGTTACCTGTGGACTTACGAGCAGTACTTC. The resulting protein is CASSYLWTYEQYF.